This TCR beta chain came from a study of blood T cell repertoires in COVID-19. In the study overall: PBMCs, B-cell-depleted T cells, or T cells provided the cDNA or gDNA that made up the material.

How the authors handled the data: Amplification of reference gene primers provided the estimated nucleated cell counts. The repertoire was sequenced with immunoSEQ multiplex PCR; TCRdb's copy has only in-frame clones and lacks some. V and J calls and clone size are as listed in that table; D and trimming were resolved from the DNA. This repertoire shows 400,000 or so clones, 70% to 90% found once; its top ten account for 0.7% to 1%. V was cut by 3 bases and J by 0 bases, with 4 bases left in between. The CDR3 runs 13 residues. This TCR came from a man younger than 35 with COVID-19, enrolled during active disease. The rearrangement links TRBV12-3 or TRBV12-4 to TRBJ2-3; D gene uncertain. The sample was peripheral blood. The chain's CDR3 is CASSFISTDTQYF. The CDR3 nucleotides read TGTGCCAGCAGTTTTATTAGCACAGATACGCAGTATTTT.